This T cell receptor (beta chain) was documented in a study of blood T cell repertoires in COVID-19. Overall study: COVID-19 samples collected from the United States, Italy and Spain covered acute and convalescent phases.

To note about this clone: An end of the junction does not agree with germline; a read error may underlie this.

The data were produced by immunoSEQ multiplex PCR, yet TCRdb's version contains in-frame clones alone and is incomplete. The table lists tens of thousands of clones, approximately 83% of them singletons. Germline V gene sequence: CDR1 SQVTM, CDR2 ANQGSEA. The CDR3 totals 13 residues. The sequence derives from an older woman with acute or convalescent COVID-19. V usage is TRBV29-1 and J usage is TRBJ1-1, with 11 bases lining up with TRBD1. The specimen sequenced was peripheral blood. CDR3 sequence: CSTTQGQGADAFF. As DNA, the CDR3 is TGCAGCACAACCCAAGGACAGGGGGCTGACGCTTTCTTT.